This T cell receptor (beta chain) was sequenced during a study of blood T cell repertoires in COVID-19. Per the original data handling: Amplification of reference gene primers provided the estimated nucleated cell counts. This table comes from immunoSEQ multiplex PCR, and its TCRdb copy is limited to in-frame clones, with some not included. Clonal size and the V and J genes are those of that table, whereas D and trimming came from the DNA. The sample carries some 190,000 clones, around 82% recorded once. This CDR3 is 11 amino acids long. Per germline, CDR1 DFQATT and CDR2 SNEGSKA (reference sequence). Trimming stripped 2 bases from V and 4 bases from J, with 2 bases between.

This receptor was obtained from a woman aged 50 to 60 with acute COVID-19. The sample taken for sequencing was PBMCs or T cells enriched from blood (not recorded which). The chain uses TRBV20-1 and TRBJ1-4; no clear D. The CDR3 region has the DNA TGCAGTGCTAGACTTAATGAAAAACTGTTTTTT. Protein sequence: CSARLNEKLFF.